This TCR beta chain was sequenced in a study of blood T cell repertoires in COVID-19. V lost 7 bases to trimming and J lost 4 bases; unmatched junction nucleotides: 3. There are 13 residues in the CDR3. The germline V gene has CDR1 SGHTA and CDR2 FQGNSA. As originally analysed: Reference gene primer amplification in the assay estimated nucleated cell counts. Sequencing was performed with immunoSEQ multiplex PCR; in TCRdb, only in-frame clones are kept and a portion is missing. V and J calls and clone size are those listed in that table; D and trimming were worked out from the DNA. The sample lists approximately 50,000 clones, around nine tenths occurring once.

The chain couples TRBV7-2 to TRBJ1-3, with TRBD1 identical over 8 bases. Specimen: peripheral blood. The sequence derives from a man aged 70 or older with acute or convalescent COVID-19. CDR3 amino acids: CASTRTGGNTIYF. The DNA of the CDR3 is TGTGCCAGCACCAGGACAGGGGGAAACACCATATATTTT.